This T cell receptor (beta chain) is from a study of blood T cell repertoires in COVID-19. For the study at large: In each case, the material was cDNA or gDNA derived from T cells, B-cell-depleted T cells, or PBMCs.

Worth noting for this clone: The sample holds other DNA sequences that translate to the same CDR3.

Trimming pared 3 bases from V and 4 bases from J, leaving 12 bases between. This CDR3 is built from 15 residues. CDR1 is LNHDA and CDR2 is SQIVND in the germline V gene (reference sequence). Assay used: immunoSEQ multiplex PCR; TCRdb lists only in-frame clones, some missing. The sample comprises some 110,000 clones, about nine tenths of which are singletons, and around 4.2% rests with the top ten. The chain joins TRBV19 to TRBJ2-2; D is perhaps TRBD1 (6 bases). Sequenced material: peripheral blood. The receptor was derived from a man aged 35 to 55 with acute or convalescent COVID-19. CDR3 amino acids: CASSMRQGITGELFF. DNA of the CDR3: TGTGCCAGTAGTATGAGGCAGGGGATCACCGGGGAGCTGTTTTTT.